The clone carrying this TCR beta chain came up a few times. Its antigen remains unknown. The sample comes from a study of T cells after yellow fever vaccination. Overall study context: Fractions low in cell number were prepared with SMART-Seq v4 Ultra Low Input. Study-level results: Researchers report a weaker secondary response that nonetheless peaked faster, day 5 versus 15. FACS-sorted repertoires could contain abundant clonotypes contaminating from the bulk population. The booster saw the reappearance of most primary-vaccination clones (around 95% CD4, around 88% CD8).

The CDR3 runs to 13 residues. Trimming shortened V by 3 bases and J by 8 bases, and 11 bases separated the two germline ends. Germline V gene sequence: CDR1 SGHVS, CDR2 FNYEAQ. TCRdb re-analysed the 5' RACE reads in MiXCR, keeping a single row per CDR3 protein. Among 550,000 to 750,000 distinct CDR3 sequences, less than 15% were seen once, and the ten largest hold around an eighth. Specimen: PBMCs, collected on the day of the yellow fever booster vaccination. The origin of this receptor is a young man who received the YFV17D yellow fever vaccine. The chain has TRBV7-6 and TRBJ2-1; unclear D gene. The CDR3 reads CASSFGRLDEQFF. In DNA form, the CDR3 reads TGTGCCAGCAGCTTTGGCAGGCTCGATGAGCAGTTCTTC.